This record concerns one T cell receptor (beta chain) sequence. This CDR3 region has 16 residues. V was clipped by 1 base and J by 0 bases, with 12 bases between them. The germline V gene encodes CDR1 LGHNA and CDR2 YNFKEQ. This sample is drawn from a study of blood T cell repertoires in COVID-19. The method was immunoSEQ multiplex PCR; TCRdb's version includes in-frame clones alone and lacks a portion of them. This table holds approximately 270,000 clones, roughly 85% found once. The sequence came from a man between 18 and 35 years old with active or convalescent COVID-19. The chain combines TRBV4-2 with TRBJ1-1, with a tentative D call TRBD1 (5 bases). Sequencing used peripheral blood. The CDR3 DNA follows: TGTGCCAGCAGCCAAGCCGGGGGAATTATGAACACTGAAGCTTTCTTT. It translates to CASSQAGGIMNTEAFF.